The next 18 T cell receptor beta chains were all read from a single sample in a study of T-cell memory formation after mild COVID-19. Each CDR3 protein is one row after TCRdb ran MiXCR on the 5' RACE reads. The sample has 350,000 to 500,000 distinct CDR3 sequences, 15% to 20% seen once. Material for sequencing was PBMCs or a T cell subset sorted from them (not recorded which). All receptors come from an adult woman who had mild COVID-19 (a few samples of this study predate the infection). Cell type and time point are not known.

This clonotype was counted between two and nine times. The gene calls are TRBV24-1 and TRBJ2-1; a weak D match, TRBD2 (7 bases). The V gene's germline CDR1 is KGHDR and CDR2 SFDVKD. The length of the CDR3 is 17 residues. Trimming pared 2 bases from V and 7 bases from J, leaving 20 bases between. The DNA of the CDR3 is TGTGCCACCAGTGATTGGGGGGGCGCCTCTAGGGGTAATGAGCAGTTCTTC. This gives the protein CATSDWGGASRGNEQFF.

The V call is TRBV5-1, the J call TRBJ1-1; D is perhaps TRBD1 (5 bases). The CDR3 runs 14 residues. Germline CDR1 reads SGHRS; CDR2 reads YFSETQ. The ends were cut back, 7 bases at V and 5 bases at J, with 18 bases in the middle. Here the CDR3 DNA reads TGCGCCAGCCGGCGACTAATGGGGCCGACTGAAGCTTTCTTT. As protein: CASRRLMGPTEAFF.

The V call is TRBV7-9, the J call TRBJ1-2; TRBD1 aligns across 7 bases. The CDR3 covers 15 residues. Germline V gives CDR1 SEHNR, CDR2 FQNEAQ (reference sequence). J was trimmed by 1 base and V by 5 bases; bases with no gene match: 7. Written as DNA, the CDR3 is TGTGCCAGCAGCCCGACGGGACAGAGTAACTATGGCTACACCTTC. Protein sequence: CASSPTGQSNYGYTF.

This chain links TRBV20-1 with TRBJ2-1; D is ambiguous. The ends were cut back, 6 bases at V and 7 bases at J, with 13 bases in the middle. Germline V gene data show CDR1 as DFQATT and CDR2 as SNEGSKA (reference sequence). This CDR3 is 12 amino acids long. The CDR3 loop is CSARLPGNEQFF. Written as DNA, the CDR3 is TGCAGTGCGAGGTTACCCGGGAATGAGCAGTTCTTC.

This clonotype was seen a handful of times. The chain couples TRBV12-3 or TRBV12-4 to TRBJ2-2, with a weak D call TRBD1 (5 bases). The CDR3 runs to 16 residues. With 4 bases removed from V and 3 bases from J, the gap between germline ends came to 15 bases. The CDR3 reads CASSSPGARYTGELFF. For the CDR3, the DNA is TGTGCCAGCAGTTCTCCTGGGGCTAGGTACACCGGGGAGCTGTTTTTT.

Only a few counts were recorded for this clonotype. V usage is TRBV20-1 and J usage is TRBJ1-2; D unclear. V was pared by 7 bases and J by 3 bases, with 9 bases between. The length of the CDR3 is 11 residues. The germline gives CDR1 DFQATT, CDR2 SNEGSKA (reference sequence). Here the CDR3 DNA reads TGCAGTGTTCACGGGTACTATGGCTACACCTTC. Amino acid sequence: CSVHGYYGYTF.

For the CDR3, the DNA is TGTGCCAGCAGCGTAACCCAAGGGAGCACAGATACGCAGTATTTT. Protein product: CASSVTQGSTDTQYF. This chain links TRBV9 with TRBJ2-3, with D unclear. The germline CDR1 and CDR2 sequences are SGDLS and YYNGEE. The CDR3 has 15 residues. The V and J ends lost 1 base and 0 bases respectively, with 9 bases between them.

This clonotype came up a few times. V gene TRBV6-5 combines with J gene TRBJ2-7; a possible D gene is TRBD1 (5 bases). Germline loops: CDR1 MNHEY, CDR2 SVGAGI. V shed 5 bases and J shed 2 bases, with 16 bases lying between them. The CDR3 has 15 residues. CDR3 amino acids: CASSRQPVGPYEQYF. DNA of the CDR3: TGTGCCAGCAGTCGACAGCCCGTCGGACCCTACGAGCAGTACTTC.

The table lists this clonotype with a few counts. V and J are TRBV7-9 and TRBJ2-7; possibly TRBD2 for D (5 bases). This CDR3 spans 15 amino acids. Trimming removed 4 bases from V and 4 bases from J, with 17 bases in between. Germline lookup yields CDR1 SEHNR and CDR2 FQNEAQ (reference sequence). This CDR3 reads CASSSSGSGLYEQYF. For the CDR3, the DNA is TGTGCCAGCAGCTCCTCCGGCAGCGGATTGTACGAGCAGTACTTC.

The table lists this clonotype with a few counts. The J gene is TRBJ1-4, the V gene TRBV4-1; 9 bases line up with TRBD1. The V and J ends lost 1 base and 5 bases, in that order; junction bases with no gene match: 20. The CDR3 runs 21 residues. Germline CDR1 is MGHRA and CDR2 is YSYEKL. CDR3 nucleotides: TGCGCCAGCAGCCAAGTGCTCCGCCCCGGGACAGGGATTGTACGGAATGAAAAACTGTTTTTT. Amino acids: CASSQVLRPGTGIVRNEKLFF.

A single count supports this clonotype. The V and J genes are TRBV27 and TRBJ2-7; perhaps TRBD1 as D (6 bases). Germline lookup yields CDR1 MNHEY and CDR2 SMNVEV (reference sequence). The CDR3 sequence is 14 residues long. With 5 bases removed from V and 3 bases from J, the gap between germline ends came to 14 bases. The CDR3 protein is CASSDRRNRYEQYF. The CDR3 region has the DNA TGTGCCAGCAGTGACAGGAGAAACCGCTACGAGCAGTACTTC.

CDR3 nucleotide sequence: TGTGCCAGCACCGTAAATGGGGCGGAGAATAGCAATCAGCCCCAGCATTTT. Amino acid sequence: CASTVNGAENSNQPQHF. J is TRBJ1-5 and V is TRBV2; D is possibly TRBD1 (5 bases). Germline V CDR1 and CDR2: SNHLY, FYNNEI. The CDR3 contains 17 residues. V gave up 7 bases and J gave up 0 bases, with 19 bases separating them.

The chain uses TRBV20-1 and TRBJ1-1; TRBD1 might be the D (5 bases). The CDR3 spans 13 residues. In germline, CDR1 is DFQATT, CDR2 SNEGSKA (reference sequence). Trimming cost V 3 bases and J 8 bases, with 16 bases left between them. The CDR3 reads CSASPGGNREAFF. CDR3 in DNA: TGCAGTGCTAGCCCCGGGGGGAATAGGGAAGCTTTCTTT.

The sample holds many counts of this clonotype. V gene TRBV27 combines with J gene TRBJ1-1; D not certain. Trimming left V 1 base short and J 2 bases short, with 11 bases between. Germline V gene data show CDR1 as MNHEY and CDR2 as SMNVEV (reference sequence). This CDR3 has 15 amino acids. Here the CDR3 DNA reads TGTGCCAGCAGTTTATTCGGGTCCTCCAACACTGAAGCTTTCTTT. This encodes CASSLFGSSNTEAFF.

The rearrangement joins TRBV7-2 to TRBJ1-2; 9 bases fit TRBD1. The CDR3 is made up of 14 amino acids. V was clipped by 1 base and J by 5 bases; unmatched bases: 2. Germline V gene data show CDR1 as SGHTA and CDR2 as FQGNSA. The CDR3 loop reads CASSLGDRAYGYTF. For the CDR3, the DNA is TGTGCCAGCAGCTTAGGGGACAGGGCTTATGGCTACACCTTC.

CDR3 nucleotide sequence: TGTGCCTGGAGTCCCCCGGGGGATTACAGATTCTACAATGAGCAGTTCTTC. Encoded protein: CAWSPPGDYRFYNEQFF. This chain joins TRBV30 and TRBJ2-1, with D tentatively TRBD2 (6 bases). Trimming removed 2 bases from V and 3 bases from J, with 20 bases in between. The CDR3 loop spans 17 amino acids. Germline V lookup: CDR1 GTSNPN, CDR2 SVGIG (reference sequence).

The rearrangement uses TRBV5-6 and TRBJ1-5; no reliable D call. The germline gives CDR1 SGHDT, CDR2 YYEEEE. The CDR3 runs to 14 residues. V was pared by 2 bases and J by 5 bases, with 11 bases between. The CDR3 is CASSFGSNDQPQHF. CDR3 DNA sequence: TGTGCCAGCAGCTTCGGCAGTAACGATCAGCCCCAGCATTTT.

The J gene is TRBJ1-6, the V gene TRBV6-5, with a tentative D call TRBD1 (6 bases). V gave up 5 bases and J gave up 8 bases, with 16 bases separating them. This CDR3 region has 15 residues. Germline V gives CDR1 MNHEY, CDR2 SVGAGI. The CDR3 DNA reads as TGTGCCAGCAGTCCCGGACAGAAGGTTGATTCACCCCTCCACTTT. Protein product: CASSPGQKVDSPLHF.